This T cell receptor beta chain was found in a study of T-cell memory formation after mild COVID-19. In TCRdb, the 5' RACE reads were re-called with MiXCR into one record per CDR3 protein. The data contain around 250,000 distinct CDR3 sequences, around 15% of them singletons. Germline-derived CDR1 and CDR2 are DFQATT and SNEGSKA (reference sequence). The CDR3 totals 13 residues. Trimming shortened V by 2 bases and J by 2 bases, and 7 bases separated the two germline ends. This TCR was recovered from a young man who had mild COVID-19 (a few samples of this study predate the infection). Cell type and time point are not known. The J gene is TRBJ1-3, the V gene TRBV20-1, with D unresolved. The sequenced sample consisted of PBMCs or a T cell subset sorted from them (not recorded which). The DNA for the CDR3 is TGCAGTGCTAGATCACCTCCTGGAAACACCATATATTTT. It yields the protein CSARSPPGNTIYF.